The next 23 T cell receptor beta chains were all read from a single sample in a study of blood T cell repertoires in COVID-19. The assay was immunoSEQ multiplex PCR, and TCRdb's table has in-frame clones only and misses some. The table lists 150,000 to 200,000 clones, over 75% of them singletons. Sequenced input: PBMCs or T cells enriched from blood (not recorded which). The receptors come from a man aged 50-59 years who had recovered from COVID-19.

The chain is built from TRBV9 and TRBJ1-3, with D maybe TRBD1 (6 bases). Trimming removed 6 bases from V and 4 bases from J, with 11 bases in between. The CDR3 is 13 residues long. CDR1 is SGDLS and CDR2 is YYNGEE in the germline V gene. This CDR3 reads CASTQGTGNTIYF. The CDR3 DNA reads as TGTGCCAGCACCCAGGGGACGGGAAACACCATATATTTT.

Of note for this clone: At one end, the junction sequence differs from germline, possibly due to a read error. The CDR3 here is CASSSGLAGSEGF. For the CDR3, the DNA is TGTGCCAGCAGCTCGGGACTAGCGGGCTCCGAGGGTTTC. The chain joins TRBV11-1 to TRBJ2-7, with TRBD2 matching 12 bases. The CDR3 covers 13 residues. CDR1 is SGHAT, CDR2 FQDESV, per germline (reference sequence).

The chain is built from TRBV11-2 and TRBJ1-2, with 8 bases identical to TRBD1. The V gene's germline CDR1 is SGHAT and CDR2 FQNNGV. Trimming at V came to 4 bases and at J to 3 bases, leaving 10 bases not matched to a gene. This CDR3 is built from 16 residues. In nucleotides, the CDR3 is TGTGCCAGCAGCTACGAGGCCGGGACAGGTTACTATGGCTACACCTTC. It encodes CASSYEAGTGYYGYTF.

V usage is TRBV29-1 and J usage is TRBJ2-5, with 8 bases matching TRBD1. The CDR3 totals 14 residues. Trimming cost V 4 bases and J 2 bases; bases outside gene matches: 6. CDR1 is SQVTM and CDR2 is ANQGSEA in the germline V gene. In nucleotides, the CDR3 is TGCAGCGTTGGGTCCGGGACAGGACAAGAGACCCAGTACTTC. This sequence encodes CSVGSGTGQETQYF.

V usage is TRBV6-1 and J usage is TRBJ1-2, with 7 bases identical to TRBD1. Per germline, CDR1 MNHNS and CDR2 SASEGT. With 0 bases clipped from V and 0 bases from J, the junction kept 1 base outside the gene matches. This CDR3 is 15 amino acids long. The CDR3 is CASSEAQGPNYGYTF. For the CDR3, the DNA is TGTGCCAGCAGTGAAGCACAGGGGCCTAACTATGGCTACACCTTC.

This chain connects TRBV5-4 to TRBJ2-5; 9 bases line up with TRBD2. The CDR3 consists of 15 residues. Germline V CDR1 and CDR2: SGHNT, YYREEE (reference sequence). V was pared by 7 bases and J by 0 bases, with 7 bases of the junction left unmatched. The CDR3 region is CASLPAGGNQETQYF. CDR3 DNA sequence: TGTGCCAGCTTGCCAGCGGGGGGAAACCAAGAGACCCAGTACTTC.

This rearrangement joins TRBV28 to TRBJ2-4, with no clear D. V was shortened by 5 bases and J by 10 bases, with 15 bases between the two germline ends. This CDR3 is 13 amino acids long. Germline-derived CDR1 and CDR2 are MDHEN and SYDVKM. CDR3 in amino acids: CASSPPITAIQYF. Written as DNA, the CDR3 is TGTGCCAGCAGTCCCCCCATTACTGCGATTCAGTACTTC. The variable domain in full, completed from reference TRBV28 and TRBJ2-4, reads DVKVTQSSRYLVKRTGEKVFLECVQDMDHENMFWYRQDPGLGLRLIYFSYDVKMKEKGDIPEGYSVSREKKERFSLILESASTNQTSMYLCASSPPITAIQYFGAGTRLSVL.

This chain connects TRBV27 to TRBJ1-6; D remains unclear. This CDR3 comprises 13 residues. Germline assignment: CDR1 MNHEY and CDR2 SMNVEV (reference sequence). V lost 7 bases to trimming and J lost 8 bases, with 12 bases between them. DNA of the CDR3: TGTGCCAGCATCGCGAGCGCTCATTCACCCCTCCACTTT. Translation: CASIASAHSPLHF.

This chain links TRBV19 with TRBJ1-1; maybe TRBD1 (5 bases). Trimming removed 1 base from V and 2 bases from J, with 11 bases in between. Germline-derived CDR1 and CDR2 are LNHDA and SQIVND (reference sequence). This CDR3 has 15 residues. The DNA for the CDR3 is TGTGCCAGTAGTATAGCAGGGTCAGTTAACACTGAAGCTTTCTTT. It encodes CASSIAGSVNTEAFF. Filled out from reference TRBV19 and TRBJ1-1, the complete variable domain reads DGGITQSPKYLFRKEGQNVTLSCEQNLNHDAMYWYRQDPGQGLRLIYYSQIVNDFQKGDIAEGYSVSREKKESFPLTVTSAQKNPTAFYLCASSIAGSVNTEAFFGQGTRLTVV.

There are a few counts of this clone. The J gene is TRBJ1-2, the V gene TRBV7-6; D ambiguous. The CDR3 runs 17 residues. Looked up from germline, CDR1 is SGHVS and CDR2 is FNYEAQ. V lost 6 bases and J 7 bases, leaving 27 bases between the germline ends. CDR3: CASSYLEGRGRNSGYTF. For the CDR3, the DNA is TGTGCCAGCAGTTACCTGGAGGGCCGTGGCAGGAATTCTGGCTACACCTTC. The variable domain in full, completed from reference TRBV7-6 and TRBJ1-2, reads GAGVSQSPRYKVTKRGQDVALRCDPISGHVSLYWYRQALGQGPEFLTYFNYEAQQDKSGLPNDRFSAERPEGSISTLTIQRTEQRDSAMYRCASSYLEGRGRNSGYTFGSGTRLTVV.

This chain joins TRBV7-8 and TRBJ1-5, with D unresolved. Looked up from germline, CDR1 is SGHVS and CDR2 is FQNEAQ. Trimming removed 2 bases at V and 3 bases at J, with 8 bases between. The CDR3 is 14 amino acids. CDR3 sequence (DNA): TGTGCCAGCAGCTTAACTGGGCCCAATCAGCCCCAGCATTTT. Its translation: CASSLTGPNQPQHF.

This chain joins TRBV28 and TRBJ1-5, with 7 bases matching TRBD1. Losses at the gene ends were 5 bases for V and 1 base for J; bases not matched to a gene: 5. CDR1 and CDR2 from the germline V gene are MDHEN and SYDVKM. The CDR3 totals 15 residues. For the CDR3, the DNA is TGTGCCAGCAGTGAGACAGGGCTAAGCAATCAGCCCCAGCATTTT. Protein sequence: CASSETGLSNQPQHF.

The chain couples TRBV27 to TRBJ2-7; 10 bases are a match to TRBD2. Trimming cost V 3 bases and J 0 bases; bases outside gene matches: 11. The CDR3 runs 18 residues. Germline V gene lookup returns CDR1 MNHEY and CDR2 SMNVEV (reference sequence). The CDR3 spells CASSFLLTSGQSSYEQYF. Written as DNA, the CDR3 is TGTGCCAGCAGTTTCTTGTTGACTAGCGGGCAGAGCTCCTACGAGCAGTACTTC.

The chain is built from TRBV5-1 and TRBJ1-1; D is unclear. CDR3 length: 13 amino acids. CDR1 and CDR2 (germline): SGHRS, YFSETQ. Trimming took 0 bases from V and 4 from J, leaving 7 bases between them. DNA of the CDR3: TGCGCCAGCAGCTTGGAAGCTAGCACTGAAGCTTTCTTT. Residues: CASSLEASTEAFF.

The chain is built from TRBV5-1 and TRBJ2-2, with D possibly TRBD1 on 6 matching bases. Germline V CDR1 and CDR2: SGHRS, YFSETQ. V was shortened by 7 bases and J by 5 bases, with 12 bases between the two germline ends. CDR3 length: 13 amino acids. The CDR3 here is CASQTGLTGELFF. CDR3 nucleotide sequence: TGCGCCAGCCAAACAGGGTTAACCGGGGAGCTGTTTTTT.

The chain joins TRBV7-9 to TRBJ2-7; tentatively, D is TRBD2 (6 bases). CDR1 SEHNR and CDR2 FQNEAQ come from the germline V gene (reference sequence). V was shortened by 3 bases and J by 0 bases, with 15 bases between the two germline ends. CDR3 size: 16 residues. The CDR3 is CASSFPGLAGSYEQYF. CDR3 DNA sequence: TGTGCCAGCAGCTTCCCGGGACTTGCCGGCTCCTACGAGCAGTACTTC.

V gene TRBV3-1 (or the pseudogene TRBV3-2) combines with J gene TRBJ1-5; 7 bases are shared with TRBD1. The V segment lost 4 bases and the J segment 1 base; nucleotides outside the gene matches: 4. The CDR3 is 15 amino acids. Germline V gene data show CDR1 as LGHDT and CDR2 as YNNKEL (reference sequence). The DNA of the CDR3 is TGTGCCAGCAGCCTCGACAGGGCAAGCAATCAGCCCCAGCATTTT. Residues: CASSLDRASNQPQHF.

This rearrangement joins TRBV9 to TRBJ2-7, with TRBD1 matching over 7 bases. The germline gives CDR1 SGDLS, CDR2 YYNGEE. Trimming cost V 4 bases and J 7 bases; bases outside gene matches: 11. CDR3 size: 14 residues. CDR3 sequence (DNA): TGTGCCAGCAGCCCCGGGGACAGAGCCGTTGAGCAGTACTTC. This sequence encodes CASSPGDRAVEQYF.

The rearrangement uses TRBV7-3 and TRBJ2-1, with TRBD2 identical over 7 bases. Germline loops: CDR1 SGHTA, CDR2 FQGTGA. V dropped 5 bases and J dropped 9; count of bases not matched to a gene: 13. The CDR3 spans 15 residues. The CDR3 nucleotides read TGTGCCAGCAGCCCCACTAGCGCCGGAATCGGTGAGCAGTTCTTC. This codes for CASSPTSAGIGEQFF.

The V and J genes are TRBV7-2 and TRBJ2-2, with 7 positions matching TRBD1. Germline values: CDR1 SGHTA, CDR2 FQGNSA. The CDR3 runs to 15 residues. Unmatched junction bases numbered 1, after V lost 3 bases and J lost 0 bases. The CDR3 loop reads CASSLTGTNTGELFF. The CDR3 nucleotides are TGTGCCAGCAGCTTGACAGGGACGAACACCGGGGAGCTGTTTTTT.

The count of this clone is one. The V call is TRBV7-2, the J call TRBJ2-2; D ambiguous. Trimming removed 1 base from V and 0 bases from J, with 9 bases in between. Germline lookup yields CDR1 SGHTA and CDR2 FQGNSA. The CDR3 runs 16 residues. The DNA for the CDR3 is TGTGCCAGCAGCTTAGTTCTTTCCTCGAACACCGGGGAGCTGTTTTTT. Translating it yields CASSLVLSSNTGELFF.

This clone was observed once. The CDR3 reads CASSEAGQIRPLHF. In DNA, the CDR3 is TGTGCCAGCAGTGAAGCGGGACAGATCAGACCCCTCCACTTT. The V call is TRBV2, the J call TRBJ1-6, with 7 bases identical to TRBD1. CDR1 is SNHLY and CDR2 is FYNNEI in the germline V gene. This CDR3 has 14 amino acids. The V gene end was trimmed by 0 bases and the J gene end by 12 bases; junction bases not matched to a gene: 5. The full variable domain, rest sourced from reference TRBV2 and TRBJ1-6, is EPEVTQTPSHQVTQMGQEVILRCVPISNHLYFYWYRQILGQKVEFLVSFYNNEISEKSEIFDDQFSVERPDGSNFTLKIRSTKLEDSAMYFCASSEAGQIRPLHFGNGTRLTVT.

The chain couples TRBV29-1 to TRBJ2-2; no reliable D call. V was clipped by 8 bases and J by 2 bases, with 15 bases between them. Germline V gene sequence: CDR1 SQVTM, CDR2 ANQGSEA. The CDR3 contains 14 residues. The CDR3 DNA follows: TGCAGCACTCGGGTCGACCAAAACACCGGGGAGCTGTTTTTT. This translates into CSTRVDQNTGELFF.